This T cell receptor beta chain is from a study of cytomegalovirus exposure and HLA in healthy donors. The study's findings and limits: Prior analysis indicated that the majority of TCR beta V segments exhibited productivity approximately 87% or approximately 30% of the time. Presence/absence analysis assumed near-uniform sequencing depth across donors. Among the CMV-associated chains, three were confirmed in vitro as specific for CMV antigens. The study flagged 150 to 200 TCR beta chains as cytomegalovirus-associated.

This PCR relied on a set of 60 Vbeta primers and 13 Jbeta primers. The repertoire was sequenced with immunoSEQ multiplex PCR; TCRdb's copy has only in-frame clones and lacks some. The sample yields about 150,000 clones, 50% to 75% seen once. Turning to this clone: Its specificity is unknown.

The receptor's source is a young woman in good health and CMV-seropositive. The sequenced material came from PBMCs.

CDR3 region: CASSLTERTEAFF. The CDR3 nucleotides are TGTGCCAGCAGCCTGACAGAAAGGACTGAAGCTTTCTTT. The gene calls are TRBV6-5 and TRBJ1-1; tentative D call: TRBD1 (5 bases). Germline V gene data show CDR1 as MNHEY and CDR2 as SVGAGI. The CDR3 has 13 residues. V was clipped by 6 bases and J by 5 bases, with 13 bases between them.